A single sample gave rise to the 20 T cell receptor beta chains below, sequenced in a study of cytomegalovirus exposure and HLA in healthy donors. PCR amplification relied on 60 Vbeta primers (plus 13 Jbeta primers). The protocol was immunoSEQ multiplex PCR, while the TCRdb copy is restricted to in-frame clones and leaves out a portion. The repertoire holds around 150,000 clones, roughly three fifths seen once, with roughly 1.8% in the top ten. Sequenced: PBMCs. The receptors stem from a male donor in good health and CMV-seronegative.

There are a few counts of this clone. V gene TRBV27 combines with J gene TRBJ1-3, with a tentative D call TRBD1 (6 bases). Trimming removed 0 bases at V and 9 bases at J, with 15 bases between. In germline, CDR1 is MNHEY, CDR2 SMNVEV (reference sequence). This CDR3 comprises 15 residues. The CDR3 loop reads CASSLSWGGGGTIYF. DNA for the CDR3: TGTGCCAGCAGTTTATCGTGGGGGGGCGGTGGCACCATATATTTT.

The chain has TRBV4-3 and TRBJ2-1; TRBD1 matches 7 bases. The germline CDR1 and CDR2 sequences are LGHNA and YSLEER. CDR3 size: 16 residues. After removal of 4 bases from V and 0 bases from J, the junction contained 6 bases not matched to a gene. CDR3 residues: CASSPQTGSSYNEQFF. CDR3 DNA: TGCGCCAGCAGCCCCCAGACAGGGAGCTCCTACAATGAGCAGTTCTTC.

This clone appeared a few times. The V gene is TRBV18, the J gene TRBJ2-5; 7 nucleotides match TRBD1. Germline values: CDR1 KGHSH, CDR2 LQKENI. The V segment lost 6 bases and the J segment 2 bases; nucleotides outside the gene matches: 3. The CDR3 runs to 13 residues. The CDR3 is CASSRDRQETQYF. Here the CDR3 DNA reads TGTGCCAGCTCTAGGGACAGACAAGAGACCCAGTACTTC. The complete variable domain, with remaining parts taken from reference TRBV18 and TRBJ2-5, reads NAGVMQNPRHLVRRRGQEARLRCSPMKGHSHVYWYRQLPEEGLKFMVYLQKENIIDESGMPKERFSAEFPKEGPSILRIQQVVRGDSAAYFCASSRDRQETQYFGPGTRLLVL.

The chain joins TRBV11-3 to TRBJ2-3; possible D gene TRBD1, 5 bases. This CDR3 spans 14 amino acids. Germline V gives CDR1 SGHNT, CDR2 YENEEA. Trimming removed 5 bases from V and 5 bases from J, with 14 bases in between. The CDR3 here is CASSQDPRGDTQYF. In DNA, the CDR3 is TGTGCCAGCAGCCAAGACCCTAGGGGAGATACGCAGTATTTT.

The V gene is TRBV5-1, the J gene TRBJ2-1; TRBD2 matches 8 bases. The junction had 4 bases not matched to a gene; V was cut back by 0 bases and J by 5 bases. CDR3 length: 15 amino acids. Germline CDR1 reads SGHRS; CDR2 reads YFSETQ. CDR3 region: CASSLGVAGHNEQFF. CDR3 sequence (DNA): TGCGCCAGCAGCTTGGGAGTAGCGGGGCACAATGAGCAGTTCTTC.

The chain recombines TRBV27 with TRBJ2-3, with a tentative D call TRBD2 (5 bases). V was pared by 3 bases and J by 1 base, with 14 bases between. The CDR3 has 16 residues. Germline CDR1 and CDR2: MNHEY and SMNVEV (reference sequence). Here the CDR3 DNA reads TGTGCCAGCAGTTTTAGGAGCGGTTCCGGCACAGATACGCAGTATTTT. This gives the protein CASSFRSGSGTDTQYF.

V and J are TRBV5-8 and TRBJ2-3, with D unresolved. Per germline, CDR1 SGHTS and CDR2 YDEGEE. Trimming pared 6 bases from V and 3 bases from J, leaving 23 bases between. The CDR3 totals 17 residues. The CDR3 DNA follows: TGTGCCAGCATGATCCGTCTAGTGTCTATGTCGACAGATACGCAGTATTTT. Its translation: CASMIRLVSMSTDTQYF.

The chain has TRBV5-8 and TRBJ1-1; 7 bases line up with TRBD1. Germline values: CDR1 SGHTS, CDR2 YDEGEE. Losses at the gene ends were 4 bases for V and 10 bases for J; bases not matched to a gene: 16. This CDR3 has 15 residues. The CDR3 loop is CASSLGLGGGRGAFF. The CDR3 nucleotides are TGTGCCAGCAGCCTCGGACTCGGAGGGGGCCGTGGAGCTTTCTTT. The full variable domain, in which reference TRBV5-8 and TRBJ1-1 provide the parts outside the CDR3, is EAGVTQSPTHLIKTRGQQATLRCSPISGHTSVYWYQQALGLGLQFLLWYDEGEERNRGNFPPRFSGRQFPNYSSELNVNALELEDSALYLCASSLGLGGGRGAFFGQGTRLTVV.

There are a few counts of this clone. The CDR3: CASSLGKGADYGYTF. The CDR3 nucleotides read TGTGCCAGCAGCTTAGGTAAGGGGGCGGACTATGGCTACACCTTC. The chain couples TRBV7-8 to TRBJ1-2; TRBD1 matches at 7 bases. CDR1 is SGHVS and CDR2 is FQNEAQ in the germline V gene. This CDR3 is built from 15 residues. Losses at the gene ends were 1 base for V and 3 bases for J; bases not matched to a gene: 5.

This CDR3 reads CASSSSGQDSTEAFF. CDR3 nucleotides: TGTGCCAGCAGCTCCTCGGGACAGGATAGCACTGAAGCTTTCTTT. J is TRBJ1-1 and V is TRBV7-3, with TRBD1 identical over 8 bases. CDR3 length equals 15 residues. V was clipped by 4 bases and J by 4 bases; unmatched bases: 8. Germline CDR1 SGHTA, CDR2 FQGTGA.

The gene calls are TRBV7-9 and TRBJ2-7; 9 bases are shared with TRBD1. V was pared by 4 bases and J by 4 bases, with 11 bases of the junction left unmatched. Germline V gene data show CDR1 as SEHNR and CDR2 as FQNEAQ (reference sequence). This CDR3 region has 16 residues. The CDR3 bases are TGTGCCAGCAGCTCCTCCTCCTCCGGACAGGGGTACGAGCAGTACTTC. Translated, it gives CASSSSSSGQGYEQYF.

A single count supports this clone. The chain joins TRBV5-4 to TRBJ1-5; D not resolved. The germline gives CDR1 SGHNT, CDR2 YYREEE (reference sequence). The V and J ends lost 3 bases and 2 bases respectively, with 12 bases between them. The CDR3 contains 15 residues. CDR3 loop: CASSSPIRGNQPQHF. Here the CDR3 DNA reads TGTGCCAGCAGCTCCCCAATTCGAGGCAATCAGCCCCAGCATTTT.

This clone was seen a handful of times. The chain is built from TRBV6-6 and TRBJ2-2; TRBD1 matches 8 bases. V trimming: 0 bases; J trimming: 7 bases; junction bases outside the gene matches: 7. CDR3 length: 16 residues. The germline V gene has CDR1 MNHNY and CDR2 SVGAGI (reference sequence). CDR3 nucleotide sequence: TGTGCCAGCAGTTACTCATGGACAGGGTTGAGCGGGGAGCTGTTTTTT. Encoded protein: CASSYSWTGLSGELFF.

CDR3 sequence (DNA): TGTGCCAGCAGCTCCCTCCGGGACAGGGAGACGTCCCAGCATTTT. It specifies CASSSLRDRETSQHF. The chain couples TRBV5-6 to TRBJ1-5; 9 nucleotides match TRBD1. Germline assignment: CDR1 SGHDT and CDR2 YYEEEE. This CDR3 has 15 residues. V shed 3 bases and J 11 bases; nucleotides not matched to a gene: 12.

This chain joins TRBV5-6 and TRBJ1-5; 11 nucleotides align to TRBD1. The germline V gene has CDR1 SGHDT and CDR2 YYEEEE. The CDR3 has 16 residues. V trimming: 1 base; J trimming: 6 bases; junction bases outside the gene matches: 6. CDR3 sequence reads: CASSLFRTGGSQPQHF. The CDR3 nucleotides read TGTGCCAGCAGCTTGTTTCGGACAGGGGGCTCTCAGCCCCAGCATTTT.

This chain links TRBV5-4 with TRBJ2-5, with 8 bases aligning to TRBD2. The CDR3 sequence is 15 residues long. The germline CDR1 and CDR2 sequences are SGHNT and YYREEE (reference sequence). The V gene end was trimmed by 1 base and the J gene end by 5 bases; junction bases not matched to a gene: 7. CDR3 in DNA: TGTGCCAGCAGCTTGACGGGGGGGCCGTTGGAGACCCAGTACTTC. This encodes CASSLTGGPLETQYF.

This rearrangement joins TRBV5-8 to TRBJ1-6; 7 bases agree with TRBD1. CDR3 length equals 15 residues. V gave up 4 bases and J gave up 10 bases; unmatched junction bases: 11. Per germline, CDR1 SGHTS and CDR2 YDEGEE. This CDR3 reads CASSRQGDGRSPLHF. The CDR3 DNA reads as TGTGCCAGCAGCCGACAGGGAGACGGGCGATCACCCCTCCACTTT.

This clone was observed a single time. An end of the junction differs from the germline gene, which may be a read error. The chain employs TRBV7-9 and TRBJ1-2; 8 bases fit TRBD1. CDR1 SEHNR and CDR2 FQNEAQ come from the germline V gene (reference sequence). This CDR3 region has 17 residues. In DNA, the CDR3 is TGTGCCAGCAGCTCAAATTGGGACAGGCAAAATAACTATGGCTACCCCTTC. This sequence encodes CASSSNWDRQNNYGYPF.

V and J are TRBV11-3 and TRBJ2-2; 15 bases map to TRBD2. The CDR3 spans 20 residues. Germline assignment: CDR1 SGHNT and CDR2 YENEEA. Trimming at V came to 1 base and at J to 0 bases, leaving 6 bases not matched to a gene. In DNA, the CDR3 is TGTGCCAGCAGCTTAGCCCGGACTAGCGGGGGGGCCCCGAACACCGGGGAGCTGTTTTTT. Its protein product is CASSLARTSGGAPNTGELFF.

The rearrangement uses TRBV30 and TRBJ2-7; D is perhaps TRBD1 (5 bases). Germline assignment: CDR1 GTSNPN and CDR2 SVGIG (reference sequence). Between the trimmed V and J ends, which lost 0 bases and 1 base, there was a span of 16 bases. The length of the CDR3 is 16 residues. CDR3 region: CAWSVRQTIPSYEQYF. CDR3 bases: TGTGCCTGGAGTGTGAGACAGACCATCCCTTCCTACGAGCAGTACTTC.